Included here is one TCR beta chain sequence, with context. Antigen: not known. The source of the sample is a study of tumor-infiltrating lymphocytes in primary liver carcinoma. As for the study in general: Patients of both sexes were 30 to 69 years old.

The investigators made TCR beta cDNA from about 500 ng total RNA, using a constant-region primer. Slightly modified ARM-PCR served as the procedure for the TCR beta libraries. These libraries came from three rounds of nested multiplex PCR. The opening two PCR rounds, around 9 cycles each, paired TRBV1-TRBV30 forward primers with a C-beta reverse primer. TCRdb ran MiXCR on the multiplex PCR reads and lists one entry per CDR3 protein. This table holds some 180,000 distinct CDR3 sequences, around four fifths found once. From roughly 18-30 mg of unsorted bulk tissue, DNA and RNA were co-extracted together. After removal of 4 bases from V and 5 bases from J, the junction contained 9 bases not matched to a gene. This CDR3 spans 16 amino acids. Germline V gene data show CDR1 as SQVTM and CDR2 as ANQGSEA. Study-level findings and limits: Tumors had a significantly higher top-250-clone fraction than blood (p = 0.039). Only about 8-25% of top clones occurred in every one of the five tumor regions. Tumor-adjacent and tumor-blood pairs shared a smaller degree of overlap than tumor region pairs.

The receptor comes from a man aged 40-50 years with primary liver carcinoma and hepatitis B virus infection. V usage is TRBV29-1 and J usage is TRBJ2-2, with TRBD2 matching 11 bases. Source material: tumor tissue from primary liver carcinoma. For the CDR3, the DNA is TGCAGCGTTGGGGGACTAGCGGCGACCAAAACCGGGGAGCTGTTTTTT. This codes for CSVGGLAATKTGELFF.